Included here is one T cell receptor beta chain sequence, with context. This entry comes from a study of blood T cell repertoires in COVID-19. Overall study: Nucleic acid was either cDNA or gDNA, and it came from T cells, B-cell-depleted T cells, or PBMCs.

The repertoire was sequenced with immunoSEQ multiplex PCR; TCRdb's copy has only in-frame clones and lacks some. The sample lists almost 65,000 clones; 80% to 90% were seen once. Germline values: CDR1 KGHDR, CDR2 SFDVKD. There are 18 residues in the CDR3. V shed 5 bases, J shed 3 bases, and the junction held 12 bases outside the gene matches. It was during active infection that Seattle patients were enrolled and then longitudinally followed. Sequencing was performed on peripheral blood. The chain has TRBV24-1 and TRBJ1-2; 12 bases are shared with TRBD1. The receptor comes from a woman between 55 and 75 years old with COVID-19, enrolled during active disease. The CDR3 loop reads CATSAFEGTGGSDYGYTF. The CDR3 DNA sequence: TGTGCCACCAGTGCCTTCGAAGGGACAGGGGGCTCTGACTATGGCTACACCTTC.